This note documents a single TCR beta chain sequence. Authors' methods: Amplifying reference gene primers gave estimates of nucleated cell counts. Sequencing was performed with immunoSEQ multiplex PCR; in TCRdb, only in-frame clones are kept and a portion is missing. V and J calls and clone size are as listed in that table; D and trimming were resolved from the DNA. The top ten hold roughly 1% of the sample, which has approximately 300,000 clones, about 90% seen once. The data originate from a study of blood T cell repertoires in COVID-19. Overall study: Collection of acute and convalescent COVID-19 samples took place in the United States, Italy and Spain. PBMCs, B-cell-depleted T cells, or T cells provided the cDNA or gDNA that made up the material.

The CDR3 sequence is 16 residues long. Per germline, CDR1 SGHTA and CDR2 FQGNSA. With 5 bases clipped from V and 6 bases from J, the junction kept 13 bases outside the gene matches. This sequence originates from a woman between 40 and 50 years old with COVID-19, enrolled during active disease. The J gene is TRBJ1-5, the V gene TRBV7-2, with 7 bases fitting TRBD1. The sequencing sample was made of peripheral blood. The CDR3 DNA is TGTGCCAGCAGCCTCTCGGGTGGGCAGGGGGGTCAGCCCCAGCATTTT. It encodes CASSLSGGQGGQPQHF.